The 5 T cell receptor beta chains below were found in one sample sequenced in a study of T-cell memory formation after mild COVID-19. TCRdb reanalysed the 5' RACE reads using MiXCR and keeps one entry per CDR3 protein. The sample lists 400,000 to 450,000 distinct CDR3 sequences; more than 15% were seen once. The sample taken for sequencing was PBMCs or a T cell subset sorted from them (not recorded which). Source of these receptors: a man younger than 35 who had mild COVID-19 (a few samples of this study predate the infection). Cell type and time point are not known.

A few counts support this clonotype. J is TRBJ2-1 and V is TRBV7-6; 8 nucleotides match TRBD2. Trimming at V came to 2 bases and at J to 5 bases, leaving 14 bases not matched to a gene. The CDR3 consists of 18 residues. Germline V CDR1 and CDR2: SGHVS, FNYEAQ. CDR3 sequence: CASSLLGEVSGAHNEQFF. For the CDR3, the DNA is TGTGCCAGCAGCTTATTGGGGGAGGTTAGCGGGGCACACAATGAGCAGTTCTTC. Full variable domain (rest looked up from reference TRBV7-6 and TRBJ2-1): GAGVSQSPRYKVTKRGQDVALRCDPISGHVSLYWYRQALGQGPEFLTYFNYEAQQDKSGLPNDRFSAERPEGSISTLTIQRTEQRDSAMYRCASSLLGEVSGAHNEQFFGPGTRLTVL.

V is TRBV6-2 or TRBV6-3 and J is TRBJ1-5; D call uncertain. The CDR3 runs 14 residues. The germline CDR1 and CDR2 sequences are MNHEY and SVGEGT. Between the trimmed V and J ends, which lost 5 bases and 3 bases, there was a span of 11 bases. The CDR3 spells CASSRSSPNQPQHF. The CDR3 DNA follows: TGTGCCAGCAGTCGCTCAAGCCCCAATCAGCCCCAGCATTTT.

DNA of the CDR3: TGCAGCGTTGAAGGGGGGGACGGCTACACCTTC. This translates into CSVEGGDGYTF. The chain joins TRBV29-1 to TRBJ1-2; D is perhaps TRBD1 (5 bases). Germline V gene sequence: CDR1 SQVTM, CDR2 ANQGSEA. This CDR3 has 11 amino acids. The germline V and J ends were trimmed by 1 base and 8 bases, with 8 bases remaining between them.

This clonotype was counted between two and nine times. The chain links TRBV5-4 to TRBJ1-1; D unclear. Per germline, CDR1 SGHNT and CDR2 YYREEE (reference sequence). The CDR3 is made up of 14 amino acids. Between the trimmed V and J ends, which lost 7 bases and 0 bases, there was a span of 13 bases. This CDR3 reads CASRLEQLNTEAFF. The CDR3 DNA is TGTGCCAGCCGCCTGGAGCAGTTGAACACTGAAGCTTTCTTT.

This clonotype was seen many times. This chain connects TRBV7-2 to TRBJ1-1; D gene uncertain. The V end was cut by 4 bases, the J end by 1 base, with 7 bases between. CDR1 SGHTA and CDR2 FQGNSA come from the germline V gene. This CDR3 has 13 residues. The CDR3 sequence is CASSSQQNTEAFF. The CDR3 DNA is TGTGCCAGCAGCTCCCAACAGAACACTGAAGCTTTCTTT. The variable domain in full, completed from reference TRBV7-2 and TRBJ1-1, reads GAGVSQSPSNKVTEKGKDVELRCDPISGHTALYWYRQSLGQGLEFLIYFQGNSAPDKSGLPSDRFSAERTGGSVSTLTIQRTQQEDSAVYLCASSSQQNTEAFFGQGTRLTVV.